This T cell receptor (beta chain) derives from a study of cytomegalovirus exposure and HLA in healthy donors. The PCR made use of 60 Vbeta and 13 Jbeta primers. Assay used: immunoSEQ multiplex PCR; TCRdb lists only in-frame clones, some missing. This table has about 140,000 clones, around 80% appearing once. This CDR3 has 15 amino acids. CDR1 and CDR2 (germline): KGHSH, LQKENI. V lost 1 base to trimming and J lost 5 bases; unmatched junction nucleotides: 7. Sequencing input: PBMCs. V and J are TRBV18 and TRBJ1-1; 7 bases fit TRBD1. The sequence was collected from a man between 18 and 35 years old in good health and CMV-seropositive. The CDR3 DNA is TGTGCCAGCTCACCACTACAGGGGATGGAGACTGAAGCTTTCTTT. This codes for CASSPLQGMETEAFF.